These 11 T cell receptor beta chains were sequenced from one sample in a study of blood T cells in healthy people across ages. Primed by a sample-barcoded 5' primer and a J-beta primer mix, a second PCR proceeded for 7 to 11 cycles. One entry per CDR3 protein results from TCRdb running MiXCR on the 5' RACE reads. The profile shows 800,000 or so distinct CDR3 sequences, about 62% of them singletons. The sequenced sample consisted of blood. The receptors shown here come from a man aged 25 to 45 in good health.

This clonotype has more than one count but fewer than ten. This rearrangement joins TRBV27 to TRBJ2-1; TRBD2 agrees at 12 bases. CDR1 MNHEY and CDR2 SMNVEV come from the germline V gene (reference sequence). V lost 5 bases, J lost 5 bases, and 4 bases stayed unmatched. CDR3 length: 15 residues. The CDR3 nucleotides are TGTGCCAGCAGTCCTCTAGCGGGGGGGCACAATGAGCAGTTCTTC. Protein product: CASSPLAGGHNEQFF.

The rearrangement joins TRBV2 to TRBJ1-2, with a tentative D call TRBD1 (6 bases). V dropped 9 bases and J dropped 4 bases, with 21 bases sitting between them. The germline CDR1 and CDR2 sequences are SNHLY and FYNNEI. CDR3 length: 15 residues. The CDR3 DNA is TGTGCCAGTTCCCTAAGGGTCGAGGGGGGCTATGGCTACACCTTC. It specifies CASSLRVEGGYGYTF.

Notes on this clonotype: A much larger clone lies a single base off, so this may be a read error. The chain employs TRBV20-1 and TRBJ2-1, with no clear D. Germline lookup yields CDR1 DFQATT and CDR2 SNEGSKA (reference sequence). The CDR3 has 9 residues. DNA of the CDR3: TGCAGCCGCGGTGGGGAGCAGTTCTTC. Protein product: CSRGGEQFF.

The chain is built from TRBV7-8 and TRBJ2-7, with 7 bases fitting TRBD1. Germline CDR1 is SGHVS and CDR2 is FQNEAQ. This CDR3 is built from 15 residues. V was pared by 4 bases and J by 5 bases, with 11 bases of the junction left unmatched. Here the CDR3 DNA reads TGTGCCAGCAGCTCGCCCTCACAGGGGAACCACGAGCAGTACTTC. This translates into CASSSPSQGNHEQYF.

The V and J genes are TRBV4-3 and TRBJ2-1; 8 nucleotides line up with TRBD2. V shed 2 bases and J 3 bases; nucleotides not matched to a gene: 6. The CDR3 consists of 16 residues. Looked up from germline, CDR1 is LGHNA and CDR2 is YSLEER. Here the CDR3 reads CASSQPYRGGYNEQFF. The CDR3 region has the DNA TGCGCCAGCAGCCAACCCTACCGGGGGGGCTACAATGAGCAGTTCTTC.

CDR3 DNA sequence: TGTGCCAGCAGTTGGACAGGACCTGGGACCACAGATACGCAGTATTTT. This sequence encodes CASSWTGPGTTDTQYF. The genes are TRBV28 and TRBJ2-3, with 7 bases that match TRBD1. Germline V lookup: CDR1 MDHEN, CDR2 SYDVKM. CDR3 length equals 16 residues. V was pared by 4 bases and J by 2 bases, with 9 bases of the junction left unmatched.

V and J are TRBV28 and TRBJ2-1; no reliable D call. Per the germline V gene, CDR1 is MDHEN and CDR2 is SYDVKM. CDR3 length equals 15 residues. V was shortened by 7 bases and J by 4 bases, with 17 bases between the two germline ends. CDR3 coding DNA: TGTGCCAGCAACACCTTAGGCTCTTCTTACAATGAGCAGTTCTTC. It is translated as CASNTLGSSYNEQFF.

This clonotype was seen a few times. This sequence joins TRBV28 and TRBJ2-5, with D possibly called TRBD1 or TRBD2 (5 bases each). The DNA end lines up better with TRBJ2-7; the J call may be wrong. Germline values: CDR1 MDHEN, CDR2 SYDVKM. The CDR3 is 15 amino acids. The CDR3 protein is CASSSPAEGRNEQYF. CDR3 in DNA: TGTGCCAGCAGTTCTCCGGCCGAGGGGCGGAACGAGCAGTACTTC.

This clonotype was counted only a few times. V is TRBV15 and J is TRBJ2-5, with D tentatively TRBD2 (5 bases). Germline V CDR1 and CDR2: LNHNV, YYDKDF (reference sequence). The CDR3 sequence is 13 residues long. With 0 bases removed from V and 5 bases from J, the gap between germline ends came to 7 bases. CDR3 nucleotide sequence: TGTGCCACCAGCAGAGATCCGGGGGAGACCCAGTACTTC. Translating it yields CATSRDPGETQYF.

There are a few counts of this clonotype. V is TRBV7-3 and J is TRBJ2-1, with D perhaps TRBD1 (5 bases). V dropped 5 bases and J dropped 7 bases, with 18 bases sitting between them. The V gene's germline CDR1 is SGHTA and CDR2 FQGTGA. The CDR3 totals 15 residues. CDR3 sequence: CASSTQGQFGNEQFF. The CDR3 coding sequence is TGTGCCAGCAGCACGCAGGGTCAATTCGGGAATGAGCAGTTCTTC.

The gene calls are TRBV20-1 and TRBJ2-5; D is perhaps TRBD1 (5 bases). Per germline, CDR1 DFQATT and CDR2 SNEGSKA (reference sequence). Trimming took off 3 bases at V and 2 bases at J, with 16 bases between the two ends. The CDR3 extends over 15 amino acids. CDR3 sequence reads: CSARTTKTEQETQYF. CDR3 bases: TGCAGTGCTAGGACAACCAAGACAGAACAAGAGACCCAGTACTTC.